This T cell receptor beta chain was identified in a study of identical twins. Overall study findings and caveats: The more abundant beta clonotypes in cord blood had fewer insertions, and memory repertoires did not show this. Researchers caution that invariant MAIT and iNKT cells could partly confound zero-insertion analyses.

In the case of this clonotype: Its target is not known.

TCRdb redid the calling of the 5' RACE reads with MiXCR, one entry per CDR3 protein. This table holds a few hundred thousand distinct CDR3 sequences, roughly 9.5% found once. Per the germline V gene, CDR1 is ENHRY and CDR2 is SYGVKD. CDR3 size: 17 residues. The ends lost 6 bases at V and 3 bases at J; junction bases unmatched: 14. A further study also used this sample, focusing on yellow fever vaccine responses in identical twins.

Material for sequencing was PBMCs. This clonotype was sampled from a woman aged 18-29 years in good health. The chain has TRBV10-3 and TRBJ1-2; TRBD1 aligns across 9 bases. CDR3 in DNA: TGTGCCATCAGGAGTCCCGGGACAGGGAATGGGGACTATGGCTACACCTTC. Translating gives CAIRSPGTGNGDYGYTF.